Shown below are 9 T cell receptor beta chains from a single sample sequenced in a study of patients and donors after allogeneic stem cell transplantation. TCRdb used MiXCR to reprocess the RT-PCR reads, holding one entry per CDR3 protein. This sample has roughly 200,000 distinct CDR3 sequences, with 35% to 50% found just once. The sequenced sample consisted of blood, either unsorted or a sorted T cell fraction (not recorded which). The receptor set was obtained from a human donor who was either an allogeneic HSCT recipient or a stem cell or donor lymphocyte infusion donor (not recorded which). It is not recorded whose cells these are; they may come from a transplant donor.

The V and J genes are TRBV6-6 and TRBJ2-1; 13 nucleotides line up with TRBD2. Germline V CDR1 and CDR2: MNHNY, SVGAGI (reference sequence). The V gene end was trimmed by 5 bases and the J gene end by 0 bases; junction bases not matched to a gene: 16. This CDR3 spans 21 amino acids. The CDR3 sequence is CASSAWGGLAGVESSYNEQFF. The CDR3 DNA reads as TGTGCCAGCAGTGCCTGGGGTGGACTAGCGGGAGTGGAGAGCTCCTACAATGAGCAGTTCTTC.

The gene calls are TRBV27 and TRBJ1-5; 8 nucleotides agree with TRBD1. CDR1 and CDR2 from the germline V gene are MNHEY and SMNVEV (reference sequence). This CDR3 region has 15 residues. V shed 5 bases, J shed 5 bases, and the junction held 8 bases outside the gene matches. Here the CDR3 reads CASSPRQGRDQPQHF. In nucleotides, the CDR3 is TGTGCCAGCAGTCCGCGACAGGGGAGGGATCAGCCCCAGCATTTT.

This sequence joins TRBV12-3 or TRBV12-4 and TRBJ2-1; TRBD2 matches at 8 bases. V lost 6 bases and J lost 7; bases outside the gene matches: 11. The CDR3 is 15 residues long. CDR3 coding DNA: TGTGCCAGCAGCGGGGGGGTACGCGGGACAAATGAGCAGTTCTTC. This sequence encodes CASSGGVRGTNEQFF.

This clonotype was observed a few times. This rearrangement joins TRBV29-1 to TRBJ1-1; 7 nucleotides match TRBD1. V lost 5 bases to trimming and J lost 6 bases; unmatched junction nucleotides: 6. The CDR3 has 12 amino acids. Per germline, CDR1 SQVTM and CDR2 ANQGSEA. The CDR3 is CSVQTGTSEAFF. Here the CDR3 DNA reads TGCAGCGTTCAGACAGGGACCTCTGAAGCTTTCTTT.

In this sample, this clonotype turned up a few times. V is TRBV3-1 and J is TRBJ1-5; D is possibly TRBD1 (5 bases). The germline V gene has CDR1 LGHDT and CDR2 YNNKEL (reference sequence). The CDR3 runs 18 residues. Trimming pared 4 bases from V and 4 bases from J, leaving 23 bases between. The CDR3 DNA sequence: TGTGCCAGCAGCCGACCCTCCAGGGTGGGGATCCCTAATCAGCCCCAGCATTTT. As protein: CASSRPSRVGIPNQPQHF.

This chain's CDR3 is CASSETELTEAFF. CDR3 sequence (DNA): TGTGCCAGCAGTGAGACGGAATTAACTGAAGCTTTCTTT. The chain recombines TRBV2 with TRBJ1-1; no firm D call. This CDR3 contains 13 residues. V was clipped by 3 bases and J by 5 bases, with 10 bases between them. Germline lookup yields CDR1 SNHLY and CDR2 FYNNEI.

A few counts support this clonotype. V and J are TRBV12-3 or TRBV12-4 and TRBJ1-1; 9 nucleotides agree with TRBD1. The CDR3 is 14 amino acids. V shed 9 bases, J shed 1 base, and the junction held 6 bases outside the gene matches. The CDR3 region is CASPMGQGNTEAFF. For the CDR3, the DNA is TGTGCCAGTCCAATGGGACAGGGGAACACTGAAGCTTTCTTT.

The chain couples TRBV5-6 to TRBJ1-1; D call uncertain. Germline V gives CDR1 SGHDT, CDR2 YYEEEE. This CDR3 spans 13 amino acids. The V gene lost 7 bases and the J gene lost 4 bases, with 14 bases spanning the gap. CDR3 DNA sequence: TGTGCCAGCCGGCGGGAGTCGGGCACTGAAGCTTTCTTT. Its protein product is CASRRESGTEAFF.

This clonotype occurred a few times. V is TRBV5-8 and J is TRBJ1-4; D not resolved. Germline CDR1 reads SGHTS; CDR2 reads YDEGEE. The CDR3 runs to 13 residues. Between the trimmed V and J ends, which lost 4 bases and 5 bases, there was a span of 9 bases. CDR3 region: CASSQRENEKLFF. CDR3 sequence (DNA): TGTGCCAGCAGCCAAAGGGAGAATGAAAAACTGTTTTTT. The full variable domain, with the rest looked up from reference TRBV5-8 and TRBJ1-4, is EAGVTQSPTHLIKTRGQQATLRCSPISGHTSVYWYQQALGLGLQFLLWYDEGEERNRGNFPPRFSGRQFPNYSSELNVNALELEDSALYLCASSQRENEKLFFGSGTQLSVL.